Following are 14 T cell receptor beta chains from one sample sequenced in a study of T cell responses to AZD1222 COVID-19 vaccine. Clones were read by immunoSEQ multiplex PCR, and TCRdb kept only the in-frame ones, dropping some. The sample lists some 96,000 clones; about nine tenths were seen once. The sequencing here drew on peripheral blood, taken on day 0 of AZD1222 vaccination. These TCRs come from an adult in good health.

The chain links TRBV5-1 to TRBJ1-2; D remains ambiguous. Germline assignment: CDR1 SGHRS and CDR2 YFSETQ. Trimming removed 0 bases at V and 7 bases at J, with 7 bases between. CDR3 size: 12 residues. CDR3 DNA sequence: TGCGCCAGCAGCTTGGCCGTTGGTGGCTACACCTTC. Translation: CASSLAVGGYTF.

The genes are TRBV28 and TRBJ1-2; D possibly corresponds to TRBD1 (5 bases). V was shortened by 8 bases and J by 3 bases, with 13 bases between the two germline ends. Germline V gene data show CDR1 as MDHEN and CDR2 as SYDVKM. There are 13 residues in the CDR3. In DNA form, the CDR3 reads TGTGCCAGCGGTCCGTGGGGGTACTATGGCTACACCTTC. Translating it yields CASGPWGYYGYTF.

V gene TRBV4-1 combines with J gene TRBJ2-2; TRBD2 agrees at 7 bases. Germline V gene lookup returns CDR1 MGHRA and CDR2 YSYEKL. The CDR3 contains 18 residues. Germline trimming cut 2 bases from V and 4 bases from J; bases unmatched to any gene: 13. DNA of the CDR3: TGCGCCAGCAGCCAATGGGGTCCATCAGCGGGGATCACCGGGGAGCTGTTTTTT. This gives the protein CASSQWGPSAGITGELFF.

The rearrangement joins TRBV9 to TRBJ2-1; 7 bases match TRBD2. Trimming removed 4 bases from V and 7 bases from J; junction bases left unmatched: 14. Germline V gene lookup returns CDR1 SGDLS and CDR2 YYNGEE. This CDR3 is 16 amino acids long. CDR3: CASSPPSGLDLNEQFF. In DNA, the CDR3 is TGTGCCAGCAGCCCACCGTCTGGACTAGATCTTAATGAGCAGTTCTTC.

The chain has TRBV30 and TRBJ2-5, with no clear D. Germline CDR1 and CDR2: GTSNPN and SVGIG (reference sequence). The V and J ends lost 0 bases and 7 bases respectively, with 6 bases between them. This CDR3 has 11 residues. CDR3 sequence reads: CAWSVFPTQYF. CDR3 in DNA: TGTGCCTGGAGTGTATTCCCGACCCAGTACTTC.

CDR3 bases: TGTGCCAGCAGCTCGGGTGGCCAAAGTCCCTCCTACGAGCAGTACTTC. Its protein product is CASSSGGQSPSYEQYF. The chain joins TRBV7-3 to TRBJ2-7; D is unclear. The CDR3 is 16 amino acids. V was cut by 4 bases and J by 0 bases, with 16 bases left in between. Germline V gives CDR1 SGHTA, CDR2 FQGTGA.

This clone was recorded only once. The chain joins TRBV10-3 to TRBJ2-1; 8 nucleotides agree with TRBD2. There are 16 residues in the CDR3. J was trimmed by 3 bases and V by 2 bases; bases with no gene match: 6. In germline, CDR1 is ENHRY, CDR2 SYGVKD. The CDR3 spells CAISEVETSVYNEQFF. In DNA form, the CDR3 reads TGTGCCATCAGTGAGGTTGAGACTAGCGTCTACAATGAGCAGTTCTTC.

This chain connects TRBV5-1 to TRBJ2-5; 9 nucleotides match TRBD2. From germline, CDR1 is SGHRS and CDR2 YFSETQ. The CDR3 length is 17 residues. The V gene end was trimmed by 0 bases and the J gene end by 5 bases; junction bases not matched to a gene: 11. The CDR3 sequence is CASSLGAGGPDSETQYF. As DNA, the CDR3 is TGCGCCAGCAGCTTGGGGGCGGGAGGGCCGGATTCGGAGACCCAGTACTTC.

V is TRBV27 and J is TRBJ2-1; the match to TRBD2 covers 7 bases. CDR1 MNHEY and CDR2 SMNVEV come from the germline V gene (reference sequence). The V segment lost 0 bases and the J segment 5 bases; nucleotides outside the gene matches: 4. CDR3 length: 15 amino acids. CDR3 protein: CASSLSGGSHNEQFF. CDR3 DNA: TGTGCCAGCAGTTTATCAGGCGGGAGCCACAATGAGCAGTTCTTC.

V and J are TRBV7-9 and TRBJ1-3, with D tentatively TRBD1 (6 bases). V was trimmed by 5 bases and J by 0 bases, leaving 11 bases between them. Germline CDR1 reads SEHNR; CDR2 reads FQNEAQ (reference sequence). The CDR3 has 15 residues. CDR3 in amino acids: CASSRQATSGNTIYF. CDR3 DNA sequence: TGTGCCAGCAGCCGACAGGCAACCTCTGGAAACACCATATATTTT. The full variable domain, in which reference TRBV7-9 and TRBJ1-3 provide the parts outside the CDR3, is DTGVSQNPRHKITKRGQNVTFRCDPISEHNRLYWYRQTLGQGPEFLTYFQNEAQLEKSRLLSDRFSAERPKGSFSTLEIQRTEQGDSAMYLCASSRQATSGNTIYFGEGSWLTVV.

V gene TRBV28 combines with J gene TRBJ2-7; 8 bases line up with TRBD2. The CDR3 is 15 residues long. J gave up 1 base and V 3 bases, and 5 bases lay outside the gene matches. Germline values: CDR1 MDHEN, CDR2 SYDVKM. The CDR3 sequence is CASSFGIAGSYEQYF. CDR3 DNA sequence: TGTGCCAGCAGTTTTGGAATAGCGGGATCCTACGAGCAGTACTTC.

V is TRBV14 and J is TRBJ2-5; D remains unclear. Germline V gives CDR1 SGHDN, CDR2 FVKESK. This CDR3 spans 14 amino acids. V shed 0 bases and J shed 4 bases, with 9 bases lying between them. This CDR3 is CASSQDWLVETQYF. For the CDR3, the DNA is TGTGCCAGCAGCCAAGATTGGTTAGTAGAGACCCAGTACTTC.

This sequence joins TRBV19 and TRBJ2-7; 8 nucleotides match TRBD1. J was trimmed by 3 bases and V by 5 bases; bases with no gene match: 12. CDR1 is LNHDA and CDR2 is SQIVND in the germline V gene (reference sequence). The CDR3 is 16 residues long. Written as DNA, the CDR3 is TGTGCCAGTAGTCCCTCAGGGCCAGGGGGCTTCTACGAGCAGTACTTC. It yields the protein CASSPSGPGGFYEQYF.

The chain recombines TRBV7-9 with TRBJ1-2; 8 bases are shared with TRBD1. The V and J ends lost 6 bases and 7 bases, in that order; junction bases with no gene match: 7. The CDR3 length is 13 residues. Germline V lookup: CDR1 SEHNR, CDR2 FQNEAQ (reference sequence). CDR3 DNA: TGTGCCAGCAGGTCCGGGGACAGGTTTGGCTACACCTTC. Translation gives CASRSGDRFGYTF.